These 19 T cell receptor beta chains came from one sample sequenced in a study of PD-1 blockade in mismatch repair-deficient tumors. The table came from immunoSEQ multiplex PCR; TCRdb's copy has only in-frame clones and leaves some out. The table includes about 100,000 clones, 65% to 85% detected once. Material: peripheral blood, obtained 35 to 37 weeks after starting pembrolizumab. The receptors here all came from an adult with mismatch repair-deficient cancer.

The chain recombines TRBV11-3 with TRBJ2-1, with 9 bases lining up with TRBD2. The germline gives CDR1 SGHNT, CDR2 YENEEA. V lost 2 bases to trimming and J lost 6 bases; unmatched junction nucleotides: 2. This CDR3 has 14 residues. The chain's CDR3 is CASSLQREANEQFF. The CDR3 bases are TGTGCCAGCAGCTTACAGCGGGAGGCCAATGAGCAGTTCTTC.

The V call is TRBV7-9, the J call TRBJ1-2; D remains ambiguous. V lost 1 base to trimming and J lost 4 bases, with 10 bases between them. The CDR3 spans 14 residues. Germline CDR1 reads SEHNR; CDR2 reads FQNEAQ (reference sequence). DNA for the CDR3: TGTGCCAGCAGCTTAGGGACGGAACCCTATGGCTACACCTTC. As protein: CASSLGTEPYGYTF.

The chain combines TRBV6-1 with TRBJ1-2, with D perhaps TRBD1 (5 bases). Trimming removed 4 bases from V and 7 bases from J, with 7 bases in between. The germline gives CDR1 MNHNS, CDR2 SASEGT. This CDR3 contains 11 residues. CDR3 in amino acids: CASSAGTGYTF. The CDR3 DNA sequence: TGTGCCAGCAGTGCCGGGACTGGCTACACCTTC.

V and J are TRBV27 and TRBJ2-7; D possibly corresponds to TRBD1 (5 bases). Trimming stripped 4 bases from V and 0 bases from J, with 16 bases between. The CDR3 spans 16 residues. Per the germline V gene, CDR1 is MNHEY and CDR2 is SMNVEV (reference sequence). The CDR3 reads CASSSRATESSYEQYF. The CDR3 DNA follows: TGTGCCAGCAGTTCCCGAGCGACAGAGAGCTCCTACGAGCAGTACTTC.

The chain combines TRBV5-1 with TRBJ2-1; D not certain. This CDR3 region has 15 residues. Trimming took 1 base from V and 2 from J, leaving 10 bases between them. In germline, CDR1 is SGHRS, CDR2 YFSETQ. The CDR3 loop is CASSLLEPTYNEQFF. The CDR3 nucleotides are TGCGCCAGCAGCTTGTTGGAACCGACCTACAATGAGCAGTTCTTC.

This chain uses TRBV11-2 with TRBJ2-1, with 7 positions matching TRBD2. The CDR3 runs to 15 residues. V shed 7 bases, J shed 9 bases, and the junction held 15 bases outside the gene matches. Germline V CDR1 and CDR2: SGHAT, FQNNGV. The DNA of the CDR3 is TGTGCCAGCACCCTCTCCTGGGAGCGGGAACTTGAGCAGTTCTTC. Translation: CASTLSWERELEQFF.

CDR3: CASSSGRNQPQHF. The CDR3 nucleotides read TGTGCCAGCAGCTCGGGACGGAATCAGCCCCAGCATTTT. The chain links TRBV11-2 to TRBJ1-5; D is perhaps TRBD1 (5 bases). The CDR3 has 13 residues. Trimming took off 4 bases at V and 4 bases at J, with 8 bases between the two ends. Germline assignment: CDR1 SGHAT and CDR2 FQNNGV.

J is TRBJ2-1 and V is TRBV11-2; D ambiguous. This CDR3 has 13 amino acids. The V end lost 2 bases, the J end lost 9 bases, and 11 bases lay between the germline ends. The germline CDR1 and CDR2 sequences are SGHAT and FQNNGV. CDR3 in amino acids: CASSLSRAGEQFF. CDR3 DNA sequence: TGTGCCAGCAGCTTAAGTAGGGCCGGTGAGCAGTTCTTC.

The table lists this clone with a count of one. The rearrangement links TRBV7-3 to TRBJ2-3, with D perhaps matching TRBD1 (6 bases). The CDR3 runs to 17 residues. Trimming cost V 0 bases and J 1 base, with 14 bases left between them. Germline CDR1 SGHTA, CDR2 FQGTGA. Here the CDR3 reads CASSLTNSGAGTDTQYF. CDR3 DNA sequence: TGTGCCAGCAGCTTAACAAATTCAGGGGCCGGCACAGATACGCAGTATTTT.

The chain employs TRBV2 and TRBJ1-1; D uncertain. Germline CDR1 and CDR2: SNHLY and FYNNEI. The CDR3 loop spans 13 amino acids. The V and J ends lost 0 bases and 4 bases respectively, with 6 bases between them. For the CDR3, the DNA is TGTGCCAGCAGTGAAGCGCCGGGCACTGAAGCTTTCTTT. Its protein is CASSEAPGTEAFF.

V usage is TRBV19 and J usage is TRBJ1-2; D is unresolved. The CDR3 has 15 amino acids. The germline V gene encodes CDR1 LNHDA and CDR2 SQIVND (reference sequence). V lost 5 bases and J 0 bases, leaving 13 bases between the germline ends. CDR3 bases: TGTGCCAGTAGTTCGCCAGGTGCAGCTAACTATGGCTACACCTTC. Protein: CASSSPGAANYGYTF.

The V gene is TRBV18, the J gene TRBJ1-1; unclear D gene. In germline, CDR1 is KGHSH, CDR2 LQKENI. The CDR3 spans 14 residues. V dropped 1 base and J dropped 4 bases, with 10 bases sitting between them. The CDR3 coding sequence is TGTGCCAGCTCACCACTCTCGGGGAGCACTGAAGCTTTCTTT. Its translation: CASSPLSGSTEAFF. Full variable domain (remainder filled in from reference TRBV18 and TRBJ1-1): NAGVMQNPRHLVRRRGQEARLRCSPMKGHSHVYWYRQLPEEGLKFMVYLQKENIIDESGMPKERFSAEFPKEGPSILRIQQVVRGDSAAYFCASSPLSGSTEAFFGQGTRLTVV.

The V and J genes are TRBV6-4 and TRBJ1-2, with TRBD1 matching 11 bases. The V gene end was trimmed by 6 bases and the J gene end by 6 bases; junction bases not matched to a gene: 6. The germline V gene encodes CDR1 MRHNA and CDR2 SNTAGT. The CDR3 has 14 amino acids. The DNA for the CDR3 is TGTGCCAGCAGCCCGGACAGGGGGCACCATGGCTACACCTTC. Translated, it gives CASSPDRGHHGYTF.

The genes are TRBV9 and TRBJ2-1; 11 positions match TRBD2. Germline-derived CDR1 and CDR2 are SGDLS and YYNGEE. The junction had 6 bases not matched to a gene; V was cut back by 3 bases and J by 7 bases. This CDR3 is 15 amino acids long. CDR3 in DNA: TGTGCCAGCAGCGCATCCGGGACTAGCGGAAATGAGCAGTTCTTC. Translating gives CASSASGTSGNEQFF.

This chain links TRBV11-2 with TRBJ1-1; D not resolved. The germline gives CDR1 SGHAT, CDR2 FQNNGV. Trimming removed 1 base from V and 0 bases from J, with 3 bases in between. The CDR3 has 13 residues. The CDR3 loop reads CASSLVLNTEAFF. For the CDR3, the DNA is TGTGCCAGCAGCTTAGTCCTGAACACTGAAGCTTTCTTT.

The chain joins TRBV7-3 to TRBJ1-2, with D hard to call. From germline, CDR1 is SGHTA and CDR2 FQGTGA. The germline V and J ends were trimmed by 5 bases and 0 bases, with 7 bases remaining between them. CDR3 length equals 13 residues. As DNA, the CDR3 is TGTGCCAGCAGCCAAGGGCCTAACTATGGCTACACCTTC. Its protein product is CASSQGPNYGYTF.

As to this clone: Relative to the germline gene, one junction end is altered; a read error may explain this. V and J are TRBV7-7 and TRBJ2-1; D possibly corresponds to TRBD2 (6 bases). This CDR3 has 13 amino acids. CDR1 is SSHAT and CDR2 is FNYEAQ in the germline V gene (reference sequence). CDR3 sequence (DNA): TGTGCTAGCAGCTTAGCACTAGCCGGGGAGCAGTTCTTC. Translating it yields CASSLALAGEQFF.

The rearrangement uses TRBV7-9 and TRBJ2-6, with D possibly TRBD1 on 6 matching bases. The CDR3 is 17 amino acids. Trimming took 3 bases from V and 1 from J, leaving 13 bases between them. CDR1 is SEHNR, CDR2 FQNEAQ, per germline (reference sequence). CDR3 in DNA: TGTGCCAGCAGCTTGTTGGACAGTTTGTCTGGGGCCAACGTCCTGACTTTC. Translating gives CASSLLDSLSGANVLTF. The entire variable domain, with the rest obtained from reference TRBV7-9 and TRBJ2-6, is as follows: DTGVSQNPRHKITKRGQNVTFRCDPISEHNRLYWYRQTLGQGPEFLTYFQNEAQLEKSRLLSDRFSAERPKGSFSTLEIQRTEQGDSAMYLCASSLLDSLSGANVLTFGAGSRLTVL.

This chain's CDR3 is CASSQGITGAYEQYF. The CDR3 DNA reads as TGCGCCAGCAGCCAAGGGATCACGGGGGCCTACGAGCAGTACTTC. The rearrangement links TRBV4-3 to TRBJ2-7, with a weak D call TRBD2 (6 bases). The V end was cut by 1 base, the J end by 2 bases, with 12 bases between. CDR1 is LGHNA and CDR2 is YSLEER in the germline V gene. This CDR3 is 15 amino acids long.